This T cell receptor beta chain was captured in a study of blood T cell repertoires in COVID-19. CDR1 is MNHEY, CDR2 SMNVEV, per germline (reference sequence). The V gene end was trimmed by 7 bases and the J gene end by 7 bases; junction bases not matched to a gene: 10. CDR3 size: 14 residues. The repertoire was sequenced with immunoSEQ multiplex PCR; TCRdb's copy has only in-frame clones and lacks some. The profile covers about 360,000 clones, with around 87% appearing a single time and roughly 2% taken by the ten largest. The receptor was isolated from a man aged 35 to 55 in a cohort exposed to, infected with or recovered from COVID-19 (not recorded which). The sample consisted of PBMCs or T cells enriched from blood (not recorded which). V and J are TRBV27 and TRBJ1-2; 9 bases fit TRBD1. The CDR3 coding sequence is TGTGCCAGCACCAGAGCCGGGACAGGGTTTGGCTACACCTTC. Its protein product is CASTRAGTGFGYTF.